This TCR beta chain was recorded in a study of T cells in narcolepsy. Using immunoSEQ multiplex PCR, the repertoire was profiled, and TCRdb retains in-frame clones only, with some absent. The table lists about 15,000 clones, 85% to 90% of them singletons. The ends were cut back, 11 bases at V and 0 bases at J, with 13 bases in the middle. The germline V gene encodes CDR1 SGHTA and CDR2 FQGNSA. This CDR3 has 13 amino acids. Sequencing used memory (CD45RA-) CD4+ T cells from blood. The receptor was isolated from a human donor in good health. The gene calls are TRBV7-2 and TRBJ1-2; the D gene is possibly TRBD1 (6 bases). The CDR3 bases are TGTGCCTGGGGCGGGGGCCCTAACTATGGCTACACCTTC. It yields the protein CAWGGGPNYGYTF.